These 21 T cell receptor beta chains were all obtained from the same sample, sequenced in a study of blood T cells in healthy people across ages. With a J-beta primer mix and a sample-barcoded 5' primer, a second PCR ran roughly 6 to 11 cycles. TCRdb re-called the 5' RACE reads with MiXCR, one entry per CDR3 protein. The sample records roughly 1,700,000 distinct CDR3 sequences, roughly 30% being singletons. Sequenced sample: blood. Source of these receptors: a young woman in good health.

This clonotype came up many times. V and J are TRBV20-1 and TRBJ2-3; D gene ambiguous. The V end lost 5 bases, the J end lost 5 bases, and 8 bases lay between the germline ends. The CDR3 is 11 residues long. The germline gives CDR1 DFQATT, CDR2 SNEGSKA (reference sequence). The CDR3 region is CSAPVGDTQYF. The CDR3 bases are TGCAGTGCTCCAGTCGGAGATACGCAGTATTTT.

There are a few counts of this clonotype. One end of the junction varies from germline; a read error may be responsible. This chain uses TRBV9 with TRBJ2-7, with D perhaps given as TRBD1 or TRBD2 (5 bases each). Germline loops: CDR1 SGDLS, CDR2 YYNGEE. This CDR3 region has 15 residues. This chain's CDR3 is CAGSARDGIYYEQYF. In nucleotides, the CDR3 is TGTGCCGGCAGCGCCCGGGACGGAATTTACTACGAGCAGTACTTC.

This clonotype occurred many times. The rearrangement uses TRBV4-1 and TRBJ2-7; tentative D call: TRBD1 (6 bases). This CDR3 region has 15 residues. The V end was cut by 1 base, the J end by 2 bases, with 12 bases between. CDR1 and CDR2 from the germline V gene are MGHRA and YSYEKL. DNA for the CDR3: TGCGCCAGCAGCCAAGTGTCACAGGGTACCTACGAGCAGTACTTC. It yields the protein CASSQVSQGTYEQYF.

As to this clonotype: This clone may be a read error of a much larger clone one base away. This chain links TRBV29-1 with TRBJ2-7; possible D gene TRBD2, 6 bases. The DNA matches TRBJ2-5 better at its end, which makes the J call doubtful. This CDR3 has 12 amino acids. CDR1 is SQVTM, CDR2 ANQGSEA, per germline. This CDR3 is CSVERGKETQYF. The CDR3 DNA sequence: TGCAGCGTTGAACGGGGGAAAGAGACCCAGTACTTC.

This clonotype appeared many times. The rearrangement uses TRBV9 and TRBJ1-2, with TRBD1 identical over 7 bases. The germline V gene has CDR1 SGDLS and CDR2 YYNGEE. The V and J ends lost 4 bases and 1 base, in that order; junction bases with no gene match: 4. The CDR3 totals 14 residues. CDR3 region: CASSPRGDNYGYTF. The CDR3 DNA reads TGTGCCAGCAGCCCCAGGGGGGATAACTATGGCTACACCTTC.

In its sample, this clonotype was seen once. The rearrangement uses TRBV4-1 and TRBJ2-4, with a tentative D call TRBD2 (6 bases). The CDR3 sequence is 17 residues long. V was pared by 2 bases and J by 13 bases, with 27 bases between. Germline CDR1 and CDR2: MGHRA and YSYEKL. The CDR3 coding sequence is TGCGCCAGCAGCCAAAGGCGGGACTCGGGCTCCTACAATGAGCAGTACTTC. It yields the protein CASSQRRDSGSYNEQYF.

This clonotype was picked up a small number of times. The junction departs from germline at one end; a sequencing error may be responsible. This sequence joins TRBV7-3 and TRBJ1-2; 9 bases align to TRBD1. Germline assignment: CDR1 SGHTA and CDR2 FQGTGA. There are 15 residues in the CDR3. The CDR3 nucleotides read TGTGCCAGCAGCCAGGGACAGGGAAGTTTGACCGGCTTCACCTTC. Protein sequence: CASSQGQGSLTGFTF.

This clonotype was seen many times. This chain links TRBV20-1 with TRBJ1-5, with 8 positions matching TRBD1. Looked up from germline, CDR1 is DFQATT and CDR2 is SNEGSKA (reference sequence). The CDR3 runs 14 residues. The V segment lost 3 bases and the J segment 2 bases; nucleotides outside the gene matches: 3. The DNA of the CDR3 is TGCAGTGCTAGGATGACAGGGGGCAATCAGCCCCAGCATTTT. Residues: CSARMTGGNQPQHF.

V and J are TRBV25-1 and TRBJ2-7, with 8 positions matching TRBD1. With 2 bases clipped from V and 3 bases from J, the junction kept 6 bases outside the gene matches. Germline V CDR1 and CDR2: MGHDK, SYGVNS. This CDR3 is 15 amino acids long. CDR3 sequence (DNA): TGTGCCAGCAGTGAAAGGCTCACAGGGGGCTACGAGCAGTACTTC. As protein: CASSERLTGGYEQYF.

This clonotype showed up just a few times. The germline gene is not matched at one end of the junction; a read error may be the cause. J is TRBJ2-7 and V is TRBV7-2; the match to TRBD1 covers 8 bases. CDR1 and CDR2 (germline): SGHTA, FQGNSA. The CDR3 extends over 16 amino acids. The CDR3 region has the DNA TGTGCCAGCAGCTTAGACCTGACAGGGGCCTTCTACGATCAGTACTTC. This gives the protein CASSLDLTGAFYDQYF.

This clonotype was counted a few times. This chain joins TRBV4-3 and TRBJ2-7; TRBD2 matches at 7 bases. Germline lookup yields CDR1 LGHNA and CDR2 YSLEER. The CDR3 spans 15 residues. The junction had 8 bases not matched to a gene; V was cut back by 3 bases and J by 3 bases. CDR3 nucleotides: TGCGCCAGCAGCCAGGGGGGAGCGGGGATCTACGAGCAGTACTTC. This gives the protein CASSQGGAGIYEQYF.

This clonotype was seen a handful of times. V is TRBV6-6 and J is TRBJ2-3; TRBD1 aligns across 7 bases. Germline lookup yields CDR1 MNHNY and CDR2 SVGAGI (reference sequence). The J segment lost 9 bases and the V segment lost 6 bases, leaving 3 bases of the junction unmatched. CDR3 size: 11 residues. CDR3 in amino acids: CASRQGTTQYF. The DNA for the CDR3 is TGTGCCAGCAGACAGGGGACAACGCAGTATTTT.

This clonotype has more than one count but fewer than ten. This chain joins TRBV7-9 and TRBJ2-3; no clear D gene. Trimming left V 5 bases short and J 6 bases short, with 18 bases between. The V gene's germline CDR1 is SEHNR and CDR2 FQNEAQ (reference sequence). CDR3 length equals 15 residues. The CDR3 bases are TGTGCCAGCAGCGGGCCCCAGATCTCAACGGATACGCAGTATTTT. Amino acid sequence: CASSGPQISTDTQYF.

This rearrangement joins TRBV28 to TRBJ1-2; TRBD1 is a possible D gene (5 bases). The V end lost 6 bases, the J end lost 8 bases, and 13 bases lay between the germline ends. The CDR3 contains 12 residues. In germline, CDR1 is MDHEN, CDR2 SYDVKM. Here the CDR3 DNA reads TGTGCCAGCAGGTCCGGGGACGACGGCTACACCTTC. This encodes CASRSGDDGYTF.

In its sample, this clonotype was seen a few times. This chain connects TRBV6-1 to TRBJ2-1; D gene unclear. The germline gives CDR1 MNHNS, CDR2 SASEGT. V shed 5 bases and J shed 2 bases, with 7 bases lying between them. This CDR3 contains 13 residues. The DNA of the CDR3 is TGTGCCAGCAGTCAACTGACCTACAATGAGCAGTTCTTC. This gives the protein CASSQLTYNEQFF.

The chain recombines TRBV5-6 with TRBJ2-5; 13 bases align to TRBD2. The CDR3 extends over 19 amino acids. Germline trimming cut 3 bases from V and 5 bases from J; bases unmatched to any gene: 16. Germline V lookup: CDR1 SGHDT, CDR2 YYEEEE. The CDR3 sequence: CASSSTLSWTSGRGETQYF. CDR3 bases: TGTGCCAGCAGCTCTACCCTAAGTTGGACTAGCGGGAGAGGTGAGACCCAGTACTTC.

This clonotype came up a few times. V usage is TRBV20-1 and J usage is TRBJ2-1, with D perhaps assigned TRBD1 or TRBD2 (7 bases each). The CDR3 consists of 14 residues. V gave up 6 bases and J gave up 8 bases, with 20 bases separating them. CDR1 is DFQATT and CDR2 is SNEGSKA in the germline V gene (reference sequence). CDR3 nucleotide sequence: TGCAGTGCCGGGGGAGGGGGCGCAATCTATGAGCAGTTCTTC. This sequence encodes CSAGGGGAIYEQFF.

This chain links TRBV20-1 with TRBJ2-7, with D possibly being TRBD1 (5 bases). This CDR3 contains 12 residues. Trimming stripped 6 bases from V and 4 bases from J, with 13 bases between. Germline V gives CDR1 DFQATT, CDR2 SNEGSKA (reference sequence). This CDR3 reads CSAAGKTYEQYF. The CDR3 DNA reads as TGCAGTGCCGCAGGGAAAACTTACGAGCAGTACTTC.

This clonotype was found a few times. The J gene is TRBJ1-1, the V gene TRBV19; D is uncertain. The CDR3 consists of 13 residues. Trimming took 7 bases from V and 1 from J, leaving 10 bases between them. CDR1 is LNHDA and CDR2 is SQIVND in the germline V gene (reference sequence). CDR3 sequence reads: CASKGLGNTEAFF. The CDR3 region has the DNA TGTGCCAGTAAAGGGTTAGGGAACACTGAAGCTTTCTTT.

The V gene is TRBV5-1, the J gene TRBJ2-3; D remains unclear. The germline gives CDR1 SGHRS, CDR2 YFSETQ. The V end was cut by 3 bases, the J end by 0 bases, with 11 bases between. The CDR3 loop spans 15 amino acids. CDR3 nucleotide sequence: TGCGCCAGCAGCTGGACGGACCCCAGCACAGATACGCAGTATTTT. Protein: CASSWTDPSTDTQYF.

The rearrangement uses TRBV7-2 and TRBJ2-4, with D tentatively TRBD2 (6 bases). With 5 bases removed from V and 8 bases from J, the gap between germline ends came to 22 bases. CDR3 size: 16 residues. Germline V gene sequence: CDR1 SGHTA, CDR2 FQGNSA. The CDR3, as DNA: TGTGCCAGCAGCCCCCGGGAGCGGGCCCAGACGGACATTCAGTACTTC. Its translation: CASSPRERAQTDIQYF.